A single sample is the source of the 14 T cell receptor beta chains below, sequenced in a study of blood T cell repertoires in COVID-19. Data came from immunoSEQ multiplex PCR; TCRdb stores just in-frame clones and leaves some out. The sample carries about 360,000 clones, approximately 86% recorded once. Sample: peripheral blood. The receptors derive from an older woman with COVID-19, enrolled during active disease.

The gene calls are TRBV6-1 and TRBJ2-1, with 11 bases aligning to TRBD2. Germline V lookup: CDR1 MNHNS, CDR2 SASEGT. J gave up 7 bases and V 4 bases, and 15 bases lay outside the gene matches. The CDR3 spans 18 residues. The CDR3 sequence: CASSVGLAGGYLTNEQFF. The CDR3 nucleotides read TGTGCCAGCAGTGTAGGGCTAGCGGGGGGCTACCTCACAAATGAGCAGTTCTTC.

This chain's CDR3 is CASSLEGLAGHEQYF. The CDR3 DNA reads as TGTGCCAGCAGCTTAGAGGGACTAGCGGGGCACGAGCAGTACTTC. The rearrangement links TRBV11-2 to TRBJ2-7, with 13 bases matching TRBD2. The CDR3 loop spans 15 amino acids. CDR1 SGHAT and CDR2 FQNNGV come from the germline V gene. The V gene end was trimmed by 0 bases and the J gene end by 5 bases; junction bases not matched to a gene: 1. The full variable domain, with the rest looked up from reference TRBV11-2 and TRBJ2-7, is EAGVAQSPRYKIIEKRQSVAFWCNPISGHATLYWYQQILGQGPKLLIQFQNNGVVDDSQLPKDRFSAERLKGVDSTLKIQPAKLEDSAVYLCASSLEGLAGHEQYFGPGTRLTVT.

The chain is built from TRBV12-3 or TRBV12-4 and TRBJ1-5; perhaps TRBD1 as D (5 bases). Trimming pared 6 bases from V and 0 bases from J, leaving 6 bases between. The CDR3 contains 13 residues. The CDR3 DNA sequence: TGTGCCAGCAGGCAGGGTAGCAATCAGCCCCAGCATTTT. Its translation is CASRQGSNQPQHF.

The rearrangement links TRBV30 to TRBJ1-5, with D tentatively TRBD1 (6 bases). V lost 1 base and J lost 2, with 12 bases in between. Per germline, CDR1 GTSNPN and CDR2 SVGIG (reference sequence). This CDR3 contains 15 residues. The CDR3 is CAWSGGGSGNQPQHF. Here the CDR3 DNA reads TGTGCCTGGAGTGGCGGGGGCTCGGGCAATCAGCCCCAGCATTTT.

V is TRBV7-3 and J is TRBJ2-1; TRBD2 aligns across 7 bases. Trimming took 5 bases from V and 6 from J; bases not matched to a gene: 10. Germline lookup yields CDR1 SGHTA and CDR2 FQGTGA. The CDR3 is 15 amino acids. As DNA, the CDR3 is TGTGCCAGCAGCCCCTCATTGACTAGCCGCAATGAGCAGTTCTTC. Protein: CASSPSLTSRNEQFF.

The chain is built from TRBV7-9 and TRBJ1-5; D call uncertain. The CDR3 runs to 16 residues. CDR1 is SEHNR, CDR2 FQNEAQ, per germline (reference sequence). The V end was cut by 1 base, the J end by 2 bases, with 12 bases between. The CDR3 nucleotides are TGTGCCAGCAGCTTAGGATCTCAGAGCGGCAATCAGCCCCAGCATTTT. This gives the protein CASSLGSQSGNQPQHF.

This sequence joins TRBV3-1 (or the pseudogene TRBV3-2) and TRBJ1-2, with D perhaps matching TRBD1 (6 bases). The length of the CDR3 is 12 residues. V lost 4 bases, J lost 7 bases, and 10 bases lay in between. Germline CDR1 is LGHDT and CDR2 is YNNKEL (reference sequence). Written as DNA, the CDR3 is TGTGCCAGCAGCCGGACAGCCGGTGGCTACACCTTC. It encodes CASSRTAGGYTF.

This clone showed up just once. The chain joins TRBV6-2 or TRBV6-3 to TRBJ2-1; a weak D match, TRBD1 (6 bases). Trimming took off 6 bases at V and 12 bases at J, with 15 bases between the two ends. Germline lookup yields CDR1 MNHEY and CDR2 SVGEGT. This CDR3 has 12 amino acids. The CDR3 DNA reads as TGTGCCAGCAGCCCCAGGGGTCACGGGCAGTTCTTC. Translating it yields CASSPRGHGQFF.

This clone turned up a few times. DNA of the CDR3: TGTGCCAGCAGTTCCCACCTGACTGGAAACTATGGCTACACCTTC. As protein: CASSSHLTGNYGYTF. The rearrangement joins TRBV6-5 to TRBJ1-2; D unclear. V gave up 4 bases and J gave up 2 bases, with 14 bases separating them. CDR3 length equals 15 residues. Germline V gives CDR1 MNHEY, CDR2 SVGAGI.

J is TRBJ2-3 and V is TRBV9; possible D gene TRBD1, 6 bases. The germline V and J ends were trimmed by 1 base and 3 bases, with 12 bases remaining between them. Germline CDR1 SGDLS, CDR2 YYNGEE. The CDR3 runs to 15 residues. The CDR3 region is CASSVFNRETDTQYF. The DNA of the CDR3 is TGTGCCAGCAGCGTATTTAACAGGGAGACAGATACGCAGTATTTT.

This chain joins TRBV5-1 and TRBJ1-4, with TRBD1 matching over 8 bases. Trimming cost V 4 bases and J 0 bases; bases outside gene matches: 2. CDR1 and CDR2 (germline): SGHRS, YFSETQ. The length of the CDR3 is 15 residues. The DNA of the CDR3 is TGCGCCAGCAGCCAACAGGGGGCAACTAATGAAAAACTGTTTTTT. Translation gives CASSQQGATNEKLFF. Full variable domain (rest looked up from reference TRBV5-1 and TRBJ1-4): KAGVTQTPRYLIKTRGQQVTLSCSPISGHRSVSWYQQTPGQGLQFLFEYFSETQRNKGNFPGRFSGRQFSNSRSEMNVSTLELGDSALYLCASSQQGATNEKLFFGSGTQLSVL.

The chain combines TRBV7-7 with TRBJ2-7, with a tentative D call TRBD1 (6 bases). The length of the CDR3 is 18 residues. CDR1 and CDR2 from the germline V gene are SSHAT and FNYEAQ (reference sequence). V dropped 7 bases and J dropped 2 bases, with 27 bases sitting between them. The CDR3 DNA reads TGTGCCAGCACCACCAGGGACAATCAGGCCCTATGTCCCTACGAGCAGTACTTC. Translating gives CASTTRDNQALCPYEQYF.

V gene TRBV2 combines with J gene TRBJ1-6, with 7 bases identical to TRBD1. This CDR3 has 16 amino acids. The germline gives CDR1 SNHLY, CDR2 FYNNEI. The V segment lost 7 bases and the J segment 8 bases; nucleotides outside the gene matches: 14. This chain's CDR3 is CASTRDRAAGHSPLHF. In DNA form, the CDR3 reads TGTGCCAGCACCCGAGACAGGGCGGCTGGTCATTCACCCCTCCACTTT.

This clone was observed a single time. This sequence joins TRBV6-5 and TRBJ2-3; TRBD2 is a possible D gene (5 bases). Deletions cut 8 bases from V and 1 base from J, with 13 bases between. From germline, CDR1 is MNHEY and CDR2 SVGAGI. CDR3 size: 14 residues. The CDR3 here is CASGLAYGTDTQYF. CDR3 nucleotides: TGTGCCAGCGGGCTAGCATACGGCACAGATACGCAGTATTTT.